Sequencing of this TCR beta chain was carried out in a study of CD8 T cells in Susac syndrome. Random-hexamer reverse transcription was applied to about 0.45 to 1 ug RNA. MiXCR was run by TCRdb on the immunoSEQ multiplex PCR reads, yielding one entry per CDR3 protein. Of some 300,000 distinct CDR3 sequences listed, 70% to 90% were seen once; the top ten hold 0.11%. Sequenced: CD8+ T cells from PBMCs. The sequence derives from a human donor with multiple sclerosis.

In DNA form, the CDR3 reads TGTGCCAGCAGTCGTCTAGCTTCTGGGGCCAACGTCCTGACTTTC. Protein product: CASSRLASGANVLTF. V gene TRBV27 combines with J gene TRBJ2-6; tentatively, D is TRBD2 (5 bases). CDR1 and CDR2 from the germline V gene are MNHEY and SMNVEV (reference sequence). The ends were cut back, 5 bases at V and 1 base at J, with 9 bases in the middle. This CDR3 comprises 15 residues.